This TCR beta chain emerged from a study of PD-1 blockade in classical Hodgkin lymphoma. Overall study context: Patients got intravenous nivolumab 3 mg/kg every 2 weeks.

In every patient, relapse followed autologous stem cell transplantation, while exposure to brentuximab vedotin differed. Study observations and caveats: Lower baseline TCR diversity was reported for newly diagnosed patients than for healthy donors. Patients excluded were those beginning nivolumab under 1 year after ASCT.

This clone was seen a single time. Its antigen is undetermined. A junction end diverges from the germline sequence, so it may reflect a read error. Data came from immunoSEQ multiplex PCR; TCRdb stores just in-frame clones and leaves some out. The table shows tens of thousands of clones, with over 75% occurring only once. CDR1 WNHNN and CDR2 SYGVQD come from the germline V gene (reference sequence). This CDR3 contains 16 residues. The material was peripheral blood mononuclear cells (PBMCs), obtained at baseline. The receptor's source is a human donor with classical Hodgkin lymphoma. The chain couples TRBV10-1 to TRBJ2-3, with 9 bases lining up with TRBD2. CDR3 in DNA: TGCGCCAGCGGTGAGTCTGGCGGGGGGGACCTGGATACGCAGTATTTT. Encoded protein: CASGESGGGDLDTQYF.